This TCR beta chain stems from a study of blood T cell repertoires in COVID-19. About the study: The study drew acute and convalescent COVID-19 samples from the United States, Italy and Spain. From T cells, B-cell-depleted T cells, or PBMCs came the material, which was cDNA or gDNA.

Patients at the Seattle site were enrolled during active infection and followed longitudinally. As handled by the study authors: Estimated nucleated cell counts came from reference gene primer amplification. The method was immunoSEQ multiplex PCR; TCRdb's version includes in-frame clones alone and lacks a portion of them. V, J and clone size derive from that table, while D and trimming were established from the DNA sequence. This repertoire shows 250,000 to 350,000 clones, 65% to 85% found once; its top ten account for roughly 1.5%. The origin of this receptor is a human donor with COVID-19, enrolled during active disease. The donor label of this sample is uncertain. The sequenced sample was peripheral blood.

For the CDR3, the DNA is TGTGCCAGCAGTTTAAACAGGGCCGGGCAGTACTTC. It is translated as CASSLNRAGQYF. This chain links TRBV28 with TRBJ2-7; tentative D call: TRBD1 (6 bases). The CDR3 is 12 residues long. Germline values: CDR1 MDHEN, CDR2 SYDVKM. V was trimmed by 2 bases and J by 9 bases, leaving 11 bases between them.